This T cell receptor (beta chain) was captured by sequencing in a study of patients and donors after allogeneic stem cell transplantation. TCRdb reprocessed the RT-PCR reads via MiXCR and lists one record per CDR3 protein. The sample shows some 90,000 distinct CDR3 sequences, about 48% of them seen only once. The CDR3 sequence is 14 residues long. V dropped 6 bases and J dropped 3; count of bases not matched to a gene: 7. Germline assignment: CDR1 SQVTM and CDR2 ANQGSEA. The chain combines TRBV29-1 with TRBJ2-7; 11 bases map to TRBD2. The TCR was taken from a human donor who was either an allogeneic HSCT recipient or a stem cell or donor lymphocyte infusion donor (not recorded which). It is not recorded whose cells these are; they may come from a transplant donor. Sequences were obtained from blood, either unsorted or a sorted T cell fraction (not recorded which). The CDR3 region is CSVELAGVNYEQYF. CDR3 DNA sequence: TGCAGCGTGGAACTAGCGGGAGTAAACTACGAGCAGTACTTC.